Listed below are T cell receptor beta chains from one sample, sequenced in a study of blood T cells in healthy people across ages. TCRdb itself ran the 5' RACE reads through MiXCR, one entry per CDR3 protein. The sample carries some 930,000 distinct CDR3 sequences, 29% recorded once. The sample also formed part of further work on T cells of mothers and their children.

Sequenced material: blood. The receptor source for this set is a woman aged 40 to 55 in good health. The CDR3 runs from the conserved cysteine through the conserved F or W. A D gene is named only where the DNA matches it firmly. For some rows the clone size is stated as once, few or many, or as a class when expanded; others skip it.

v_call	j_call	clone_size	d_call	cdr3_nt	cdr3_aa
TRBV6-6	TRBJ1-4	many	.	TGTGCCAGCAGTGACAGGAAGGGGATTAGGGAAAAACTGTTTTTT	CASSDRKGIREKLFF
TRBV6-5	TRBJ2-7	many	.	TGTGCCAGCAGTTACTCGGGGGGGCGTCAGCAGTACTTC	CASSYSGGRQQYF
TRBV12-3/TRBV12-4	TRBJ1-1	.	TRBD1	TGTGCCAGCAGTGTACAGGGGGGGATGAACACTGAAGCTTTCTTT	CASSVQGGMNTEAFF
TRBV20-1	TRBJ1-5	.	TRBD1	TGCAGTGCTCGACACCCGTTCGGGACAGGGGATAGTAATCAGCCCCAGCATTTT	CSARHPFGTGDSNQPQHF
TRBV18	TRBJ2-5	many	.	TGTGCCAGCTCACCACTGTTGCTAGGATGGGAGACCCAGTACTTC	CASSPLLLGWETQYF
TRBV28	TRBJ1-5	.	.	TGTGCCAGCAGTTCCTCTCCAGGGTATAGCAATCAGCCCCAGCATTTT	CASSSSPGYSNQPQHF
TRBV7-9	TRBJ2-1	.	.	TGTGCCAGCAGTTTCTCGGGACTGACCGCCTACAATGAGCAGTTCTTC	CASSFSGLTAYNEQFF
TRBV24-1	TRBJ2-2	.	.	TGTGCCACTACGACAGCCGCGAACACCGGGGAGCTGTTTTTT	CATTTAANTGELFF
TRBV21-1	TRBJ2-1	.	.	TGTGCCAGCAGCAAAGCGCAACAGGGAAATAATGAGCAGTTCTTC	CASSKAQQGNNEQFF
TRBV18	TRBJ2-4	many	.	TGTGCCAGCTCACCACTAGAACAAGCCAAAAACATTCAGTACTTC	CASSPLEQAKNIQYF
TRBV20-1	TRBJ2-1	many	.	TGCAGTGCCGCCGACAACAATGAGCAGTTCTTC	CSAADNNEQFF
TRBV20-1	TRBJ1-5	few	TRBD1	TGCAGTGCTAGAGATCTAGGACAGGGGGCCCAGCCCCAGCATTTT	CSARDLGQGAQPQHF
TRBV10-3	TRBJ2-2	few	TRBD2	TGTGCCATCAGTGAGCTCTCCTCTAGCGGGGGGGCCTCCGGGGAGCTGTTTTTT	CAISELSSSGGASGELFF
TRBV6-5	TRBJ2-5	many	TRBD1	TGTGCCAGCAGTTACTCGACAGGGCGGGAGACCCAGTACTTC	CASSYSTGRETQYF
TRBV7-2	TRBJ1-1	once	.	TGTGCCAGCAGCTCCCAGGGGACCCAGAACACTGAAGCTTTCTTT	CASSSQGTQNTEAFF
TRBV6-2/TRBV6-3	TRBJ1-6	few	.	TGTGCCAGCAGCCCCCATACGGGGTACCGTAATTCACCCCTCCACTTT	CASSPHTGYRNSPLHF
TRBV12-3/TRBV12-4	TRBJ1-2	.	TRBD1	TGTGCCAGCAGTTTTTACACAGGGGACGATGGCTACACCTTC	CASSFYTGDDGYTF
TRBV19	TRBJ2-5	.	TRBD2	TGTGCCAGTAGTATAACCGGGACTAGTCGAGTGGAGACCCAGTACTTC	CASSITGTSRVETQYF
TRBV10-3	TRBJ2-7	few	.	TGTGCCATCAGTGAGTCGGGGAGCGAAAGCTCCTACGGGCAGTACTTC	CAISESGSESSYGQYF
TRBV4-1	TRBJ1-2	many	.	TGCGCCAGCAGCCAAGATCACGAGCGGCCAGGGGACCATGGCTACACCTTC	CASSQDHERPGDHGYTF
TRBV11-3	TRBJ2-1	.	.	TGTGCCAGCAGCTATCCCCCTGGTAATGAGCAGTTCTTC	CASSYPPGNEQFF
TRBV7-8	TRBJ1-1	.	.	TGTGCCAGCAGCCCCCAGGCGCAGAACACTGAAGCTTTCTTT	CASSPQAQNTEAFF
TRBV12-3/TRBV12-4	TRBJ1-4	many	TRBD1	TGTGCCAGCAGTTGGACAGGAGATAATGAAAAACTGTTTTTT	CASSWTGDNEKLFF